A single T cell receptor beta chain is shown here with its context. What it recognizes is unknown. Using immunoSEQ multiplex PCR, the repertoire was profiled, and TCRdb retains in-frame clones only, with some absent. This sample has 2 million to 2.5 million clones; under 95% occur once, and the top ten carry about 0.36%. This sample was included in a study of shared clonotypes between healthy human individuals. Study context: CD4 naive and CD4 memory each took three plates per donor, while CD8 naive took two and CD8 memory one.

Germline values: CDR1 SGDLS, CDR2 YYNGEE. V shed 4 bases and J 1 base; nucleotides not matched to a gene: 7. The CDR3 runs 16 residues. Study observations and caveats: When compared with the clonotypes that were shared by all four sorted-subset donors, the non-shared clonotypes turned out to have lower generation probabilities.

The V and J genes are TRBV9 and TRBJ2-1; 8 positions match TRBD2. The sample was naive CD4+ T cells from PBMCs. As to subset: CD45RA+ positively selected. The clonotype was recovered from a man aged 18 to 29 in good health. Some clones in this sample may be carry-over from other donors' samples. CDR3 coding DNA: TGTGCCAGCAGCCCTCGGACTAGCAATTCCTACAATGAGCAGTTCTTC. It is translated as CASSPRTSNSYNEQFF. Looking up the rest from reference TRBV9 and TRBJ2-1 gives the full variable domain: DSGVTQTPKHLITATGQRVTLRCSPRSGDLSVYWYQQSLDQGLQFLIQYYNGEERAKGNILERFSAQQFPDLHSELNLSSLELGDSALYFCASSPRTSNSYNEQFFGPGTRLTVL.